Following are 32 T cell receptor beta chains from one sample sequenced in a study of OX40 agonist ivuxolimab in advanced cancers. Measured with immunoSEQ multiplex PCR; TCRdb has only the in-frame clones, and not every one. The table shows around 47,000 clones, with around nine tenths occurring only once. The material was CD4+ or CD8+ T cells sorted from blood, obtained in a trial of the OX40 agonist ivuxolimab. The receptors originated from an adult with an advanced solid tumor such as melanoma, head and neck, liver or kidney cancer.

This clone appeared a few times. V is TRBV6-1 and J is TRBJ1-2; D remains ambiguous. Germline values: CDR1 MNHNS, CDR2 SASEGT. The length of the CDR3 is 16 residues. V was clipped by 0 bases and J by 1 base, with 12 bases between them. CDR3 DNA sequence: TGTGCCAGCAGTGAAGCGCTTCTAGGTGTTAACTATGGCTACACCTTC. Amino acid sequence: CASSEALLGVNYGYTF.

The chain recombines TRBV5-1 with TRBJ2-3; 7 bases line up with TRBD2. Germline CDR1 reads SGHRS; CDR2 reads YFSETQ. This CDR3 has 14 amino acids. After removal of 4 bases from V and 3 bases from J, the junction contained 5 bases not matched to a gene. For the CDR3, the DNA is TGCGCCAGCAGCCTCCTAGCGGAGACAGATACGCAGTATTTT. Amino acids: CASSLLAETDTQYF.

The J gene is TRBJ1-2, the V gene TRBV15, with D possibly being TRBD1 (6 bases). This CDR3 has 15 residues. Germline loops: CDR1 LNHNV, CDR2 YYDKDF (reference sequence). The V end was cut by 3 bases, the J end by 4 bases, with 15 bases between. CDR3 region: CATSSTGFPFYGYTF. In nucleotides, the CDR3 is TGTGCCACCAGCAGCACAGGGTTCCCTTTCTATGGCTACACCTTC.

This clone was seen once. The chain recombines TRBV29-1 with TRBJ2-3, with no clear D. The CDR3 spans 11 residues. V was trimmed by 8 bases and J by 6 bases, leaving 12 bases between them. Germline CDR1 and CDR2: SQVTM and ANQGSEA. This CDR3 is CSMGRADTQYF. The CDR3 DNA follows: TGCAGCATGGGTAGGGCTGATACGCAGTATTTT.

The chain employs TRBV6-1 and TRBJ1-5, with TRBD1 as a possible D gene (5 bases). The CDR3 spans 14 residues. The V end lost 2 bases, the J end lost 0 bases, and 5 bases lay between the germline ends. CDR1 is MNHNS and CDR2 is SASEGT in the germline V gene. The CDR3 bases are TGTGCCAGCAGTGAAAGGGGTAGCAATCAGCCCCAGCATTTT. It is translated as CASSERGSNQPQHF.

The chain combines TRBV12-5 with TRBJ2-2; the match to TRBD2 covers 7 bases. The germline V gene has CDR1 LGHNT and CDR2 FRNRAP. This CDR3 spans 14 amino acids. With V trimmed by 7 bases and J by 5 bases, 7 bases remained unmatched. This chain's CDR3 is CASALGGTTGELFF. The CDR3 DNA is TGTGCTAGTGCCCTGGGGGGGACGACCGGGGAGCTGTTTTTT.

This rearrangement joins TRBV7-9 to TRBJ2-2; 10 bases agree with TRBD1. The CDR3 spans 18 residues. After removal of 5 bases from V and 6 bases from J, the junction contained 15 bases not matched to a gene. The V gene's germline CDR1 is SEHNR and CDR2 FQNEAQ (reference sequence). CDR3 sequence: CASSPSRRDRGIPGELFF. The DNA for the CDR3 is TGTGCCAGCAGCCCCTCCCGCCGGGACAGGGGTATTCCCGGGGAGCTGTTTTTT.

This clone was counted once. This chain connects TRBV27 to TRBJ1-2; 9 bases line up with TRBD1. The germline V gene encodes CDR1 MNHEY and CDR2 SMNVEV (reference sequence). The V segment lost 5 bases and the J segment 5 bases; nucleotides outside the gene matches: 6. The CDR3 has 14 residues. The DNA of the CDR3 is TGTGCCAGCAGTCTGGGACAGGGAAGGTATGGCTACACCTTC. Residues: CASSLGQGRYGYTF.

This clone came up a few times. The chain combines TRBV19 with TRBJ1-5; D is unclear. Germline assignment: CDR1 LNHDA and CDR2 SQIVND (reference sequence). The CDR3 covers 15 residues. The V and J ends lost 0 bases and 3 bases respectively, with 9 bases between them. CDR3: CASSIEGQNNQPQHF. In nucleotides, the CDR3 is TGTGCCAGTAGTATAGAAGGGCAGAACAATCAGCCCCAGCATTTT.

V and J are TRBV29-1 and TRBJ2-2; 14 bases match TRBD2. Germline CDR1 and CDR2: SQVTM and ANQGSEA. There are 17 residues in the CDR3. The trim removed 5 bases at V and 6 bases at J, leaving 11 bases unmatched. The DNA of the CDR3 is TGCAGCGTTCCAATGACTAGCGGGGGGGCCCTTTCCGGGGAGCTGTTTTTT. Its translation: CSVPMTSGGALSGELFF.

The DNA for the CDR3 is TGTGCCAGTAGTGAAGCAGGGGTCTATAATTCACCCCTCCACTTT. This codes for CASSEAGVYNSPLHF. The V and J genes are TRBV19 and TRBJ1-6, with a tentative D call TRBD1 (6 bases). The CDR3 length is 15 residues. V was pared by 5 bases and J by 3 bases, with 11 bases between. Per the germline V gene, CDR1 is LNHDA and CDR2 is SQIVND (reference sequence).

The chain employs TRBV5-6 and TRBJ2-6, with 7 bases that match TRBD1. Trimming removed 4 bases from V and 2 bases from J; junction bases left unmatched: 6. CDR3 length: 16 residues. Germline lookup yields CDR1 SGHDT and CDR2 YYEEEE. The CDR3 nucleotides are TGTGCCAGCAGCGAGGGCACAGGGGCTGGGGCCAACGTCCTGACTTTC. The encoded protein is CASSEGTGAGANVLTF.

This clone was picked up one time. The rearrangement joins TRBV5-6 to TRBJ2-7, with TRBD1 identical over 9 bases. V shed 2 bases and J 4 bases; nucleotides not matched to a gene: 4. CDR1 is SGHDT, CDR2 YYEEEE, per germline. There are 14 residues in the CDR3. CDR3 amino acids: CASSLTGGGYEQYF. CDR3 in DNA: TGTGCCAGCAGCTTAACAGGGGGCGGATACGAGCAGTACTTC.

The chain combines TRBV19 with TRBJ1-1; no reliable D call. The germline V gene has CDR1 LNHDA and CDR2 SQIVND (reference sequence). Trimming left V 3 bases short and J 3 bases short, with 14 bases between. The CDR3 length is 15 residues. Written as DNA, the CDR3 is TGTGCCAGTAGTATCCCCCGTGCAGAGGACACTGAAGCTTTCTTT. It is translated as CASSIPRAEDTEAFF. Combining the CDR3 with reference TRBV19 and TRBJ1-1 gives the whole variable domain DGGITQSPKYLFRKEGQNVTLSCEQNLNHDAMYWYRQDPGQGLRLIYYSQIVNDFQKGDIAEGYSVSREKKESFPLTVTSAQKNPTAFYLCASSIPRAEDTEAFFGQGTRLTVV.

This clone was counted once. The J gene is TRBJ2-7, the V gene TRBV19, with 7 bases aligning to TRBD1. With 3 bases clipped from V and 2 bases from J, the junction kept 4 bases outside the gene matches. The CDR3 consists of 14 residues. The V gene's germline CDR1 is LNHDA and CDR2 SQIVND (reference sequence). The DNA for the CDR3 is TGTGCCAGTAGTATTGAGGGGGCTACCTACGAGCAGTACTTC. As protein: CASSIEGATYEQYF.

The rearrangement uses TRBV7-2 and TRBJ1-2; no definite D call. Looked up from germline, CDR1 is SGHTA and CDR2 is FQGNSA. This CDR3 region has 15 residues. Trimming pared 4 bases from V and 3 bases from J, leaving 15 bases between. CDR3 DNA sequence: TGTGCCAGCAGCTATGAACGGGGAACGCACTATGGCTACACCTTC. It is translated as CASSYERGTHYGYTF.

CDR3: CAISESGTGVDQAYTEAFF. The CDR3 nucleotides are TGTGCCATCAGTGAGTCCGGGACAGGGGTCGACCAGGCTTACACTGAAGCTTTCTTT. This rearrangement joins TRBV10-3 to TRBJ1-1; 10 bases are shared with TRBD1. The CDR3 sequence is 19 residues long. V was pared by 0 bases and J by 3 bases, with 13 bases of the junction left unmatched. Germline V gene data show CDR1 as ENHRY and CDR2 as SYGVKD.

J is TRBJ2-7 and V is TRBV5-4; D gene ambiguous. Per the germline V gene, CDR1 is SGHNT and CDR2 is YYREEE (reference sequence). The CDR3 is 15 amino acids. Between the trimmed V and J ends, which lost 0 bases and 0 bases, there was a span of 10 bases. This chain's CDR3 is CASSLGEGSSYEQYF. CDR3 DNA sequence: TGTGCCAGCAGCTTGGGGGAAGGCAGCTCCTACGAGCAGTACTTC.

This chain connects TRBV19 to TRBJ1-2; D possibly corresponds to TRBD1 (6 bases). There are 14 residues in the CDR3. CDR1 and CDR2 from the germline V gene are LNHDA and SQIVND (reference sequence). V was cut by 0 bases and J by 6 bases, with 11 bases left in between. CDR3 amino acids: CASSIEETGNGYTF. CDR3 coding DNA: TGTGCCAGTAGTATAGAAGAAACAGGGAATGGCTACACCTTC.

J is TRBJ1-2 and V is TRBV30, with 8 bases that match TRBD1. V shed 5 bases and J 6 bases; nucleotides not matched to a gene: 8. Looked up from germline, CDR1 is GTSNPN and CDR2 is SVGIG (reference sequence). This CDR3 comprises 13 residues. Here the CDR3 reads CAWDFGQGDGYTF. The CDR3 DNA is TGTGCCTGGGACTTCGGACAGGGCGATGGCTACACCTTC.

This rearrangement joins TRBV7-7 to TRBJ2-5, with 9 bases fitting TRBD2. CDR3 size: 13 residues. The V gene's germline CDR1 is SSHAT and CDR2 FNYEAQ (reference sequence). The V and J ends lost 4 bases and 5 bases, in that order; junction bases with no gene match: 2. The CDR3 nucleotides read TGTGCCAGCAGCTCTAGCGGGACGGAGACCCAGTACTTC. Translating it yields CASSSSGTETQYF.

The chain is built from TRBV13 and TRBJ2-2; D gene ambiguous. V lost 3 bases and J 1 base, leaving 9 bases between the germline ends. This CDR3 has 15 residues. Germline CDR1 and CDR2: PRHDT and FYEKMQ (reference sequence). CDR3 protein: CASSFQDENTGELFF. The CDR3 DNA reads as TGTGCCAGCAGCTTCCAGGACGAGAACACCGGGGAGCTGTTTTTT.

The J gene is TRBJ1-1, the V gene TRBV10-2; possible D gene TRBD1, 5 bases. Deletions cut 7 bases from V and 6 bases from J, with 30 bases between. Germline V lookup: CDR1 WSHSY, CDR2 SAAADI. This CDR3 is 18 amino acids long. This CDR3 reads CASTHNPDEGPYIAEAFF. In nucleotides, the CDR3 is TGCGCCAGCACCCACAACCCCGATGAGGGACCTTATATTGCTGAAGCTTTCTTT.

The CDR3 sequence is CASSQGSLGSGTEAFF. The CDR3 nucleotides are TGCGCCAGCAGCCAAGGTAGTTTAGGGTCGGGCACTGAAGCTTTCTTT. The V call is TRBV4-1, the J call TRBJ1-1; D is unclear. Germline V gene lookup returns CDR1 MGHRA and CDR2 YSYEKL. The CDR3 has 16 amino acids. Trimming pared 1 base from V and 4 bases from J, leaving 16 bases between.

The chain couples TRBV7-9 to TRBJ1-1; 7 bases align to TRBD1. Germline CDR1 is SEHNR and CDR2 is FQNEAQ (reference sequence). The V and J ends lost 1 base and 10 bases, in that order; junction bases with no gene match: 9. The CDR3 is 14 residues long. Here the CDR3 DNA reads TGTGCCAGCAGCTTAGTCCGGGGACAGAGGTTAGCTTTCTTT. Translated: CASSLVRGQRLAFF.

This CDR3 is CASSLGQGGGETQYF. As DNA, the CDR3 is TGTGCCAGCAGCTTAGGACAGGGTGGGGGAGAGACCCAGTACTTC. This chain joins TRBV11-3 and TRBJ2-5; 7 bases are a match to TRBD1. V lost 1 base to trimming and J lost 4 bases; unmatched junction nucleotides: 6. The CDR3 runs 15 residues. The germline V gene has CDR1 SGHNT and CDR2 YENEEA.

The rearrangement joins TRBV27 to TRBJ2-7; D tentatively fits TRBD1 or TRBD2 (5 bases each). V was clipped by 5 bases and J by 4 bases, with 18 bases between them. Germline values: CDR1 MNHEY, CDR2 SMNVEV (reference sequence). This CDR3 has 15 amino acids. CDR3 bases: TGTGCCAGCAGTGACGGGACCAGCGTATATTACGAGCAGTACTTC. Protein product: CASSDGTSVYYEQYF.

The V and J genes are TRBV5-4 and TRBJ1-2; the match to TRBD1 covers 11 bases. Germline V gene lookup returns CDR1 SGHNT and CDR2 YYREEE (reference sequence). The CDR3 covers 15 residues. V was clipped by 2 bases and J by 8 bases; unmatched bases: 8. CDR3 in amino acids: CASSFGQGALGGYTF. The CDR3 DNA sequence: TGTGCCAGCAGCTTCGGACAGGGGGCGCTTGGAGGCTACACCTTC. Combining the CDR3 with reference TRBV5-4 and TRBJ1-2 gives the whole variable domain ETGVTQSPTHLIKTRGQQVTLRCSSQSGHNTVSWYQQALGQGPQFIFQYYREEENGRGNFPPRFSGLQFPNYSSELNVNALELDDSALYLCASSFGQGALGGYTFGSGTRLTVV.

The chain joins TRBV11-2 to TRBJ2-1; D assignment may be TRBD1 or TRBD2 (5 bases each). V lost 0 bases to trimming and J lost 9 bases, with 18 bases between them. Germline values: CDR1 SGHAT, CDR2 FQNNGV. This CDR3 is built from 16 residues. CDR3 sequence reads: CASSLEVTAVSFEQFF. CDR3 DNA: TGTGCCAGCAGCTTAGAGGTGACAGCGGTGTCGTTTGAGCAGTTCTTC.

The chain is built from TRBV11-3 and TRBJ2-4, with 11 nucleotides matching TRBD1. Trimming removed 5 bases from V and 5 bases from J; junction bases left unmatched: 2. This CDR3 comprises 14 residues. CDR1 and CDR2 from the germline V gene are SGHNT and YENEEA. This chain's CDR3 is CASSRTGGENIQYF. CDR3 in DNA: TGTGCCAGCAGCCGGACAGGGGGCGAAAACATTCAGTACTTC.

The V gene is TRBV5-1, the J gene TRBJ1-1, with a weak D call TRBD1 (5 bases). Germline loops: CDR1 SGHRS, CDR2 YFSETQ. There are 14 residues in the CDR3. Trimming cost V 0 bases and J 5 bases, with 11 bases left between them. For the CDR3, the DNA is TGCGCCAGCAGCTTGGCCGGGGGGAGAACTGAAGCTTTCTTT. Its protein product is CASSLAGGRTEAFF.

This clone has only a few counts. This chain joins TRBV25-1 and TRBJ1-2; D is ambiguous. V was cut by 3 bases and J by 4 bases, with 9 bases left in between. The CDR3 is 13 residues long. Germline V lookup: CDR1 MGHDK, CDR2 SYGVNS. The CDR3 DNA sequence: TGTGCCAGCAGTGACCTCGACGGCTATGGCTACACCTTC. Its translation: CASSDLDGYGYTF.